The next 9 T cell receptor beta chains were all read from a single sample in a study of control samples from healthy donors and cancer patients. Using immunoSEQ multiplex PCR, the repertoire was profiled, and TCRdb retains in-frame clones only, with some absent. Altogether about 150,000 clones are present, 80% to 95% being singletons, with the ten largest covering roughly 3.1%. The sequencing input was blood. The receptors stem from a man aged 25-40 years in good health.

The chain has TRBV29-1 and TRBJ1-2, with D possibly being TRBD1 (5 bases). Trimming removed 5 bases at V and 5 bases at J, with 18 bases between. Germline lookup yields CDR1 SQVTM and CDR2 ANQGSEA. The CDR3 is 14 residues long. CDR3 amino acids: CSVLGVGTDYGYTF. In DNA form, the CDR3 reads TGCAGCGTTCTCGGGGTAGGGACGGATTATGGCTACACCTTC. Drawing the rest from reference TRBV29-1 and TRBJ1-2, the complete variable domain is SAVISQKPSRDICQRGTSLTIQCQVDSQVTMMFWYRQQPGQSLTLIATANQGSEATYESGFVIDKFPISRPNLTFSTLTVSNMSPEDSSIYLCSVLGVGTDYGYTFGSGTRLTVV.

This sequence joins TRBV27 and TRBJ2-7; 7 nucleotides agree with TRBD1. The CDR3 extends over 13 amino acids. Germline loops: CDR1 MNHEY, CDR2 SMNVEV (reference sequence). With V trimmed by 6 bases and J by 3 bases, 5 bases remained unmatched. This CDR3 reads CASSHGTDYEQYF. DNA of the CDR3: TGTGCCAGCAGCCACGGGACAGACTACGAGCAGTACTTC.

V and J are TRBV27 and TRBJ1-2, with D perhaps matching TRBD1 (6 bases). This CDR3 contains 12 residues. Trimming removed 5 bases from V and 7 bases from J, with 11 bases in between. CDR1 and CDR2 from the germline V gene are MNHEY and SMNVEV (reference sequence). The CDR3 region has the DNA TGTGCCAGCAGTGGGACAAAAGGTGGCTACACCTTC. Translation: CASSGTKGGYTF.

The CDR3 DNA reads as TGCGCCAGCAGCTCGGAGGGTACAGGGAGCCCTGGAAACACCATATATTTT. It codes for CASSSEGTGSPGNTIYF. The chain links TRBV5-1 to TRBJ1-3; tentative D call: TRBD1 (6 bases). The CDR3 is 17 residues long. From germline, CDR1 is SGHRS and CDR2 YFSETQ. V lost 3 bases and J lost 2, with 18 bases in between.

The V call is TRBV3-1 (or the pseudogene TRBV3-2), the J call TRBJ2-2, with 14 nucleotides matching TRBD2. V was clipped by 6 bases and J by 4 bases; unmatched bases: 4. Per the germline V gene, CDR1 is LGHDT and CDR2 is YNNKEL (reference sequence). This CDR3 is 16 amino acids long. Here the CDR3 reads CASRNGLAGGTGELFF. The CDR3 DNA reads TGTGCCAGCAGAAACGGACTAGCGGGGGGCACCGGGGAGCTGTTTTTT.

This chain connects TRBV7-9 to TRBJ1-2; the D gene is possibly TRBD1 (6 bases). Germline CDR1 reads SEHNR; CDR2 reads FQNEAQ (reference sequence). CDR3 size: 18 residues. The CDR3 is CVPGGSGAGRREVYGYTF. CDR3 nucleotides: TGTGTGCCCGGGGGCTCGGGGGCGGGCCGACGAGAGGTCTATGGCTACACCTTC. Full variable domain (missing parts from reference TRBV7-9 and TRBJ1-2): DTGVSQNPRHKITKRGQNVTFRCDPISEHNRLYWYRQTLGQGPEFLTYFQNEAQLEKSRLLSDRFSAERPKGSFSTLEIQRTEQGDSAMYLCVPGGSGAGRREVYGYTFGSGTRLTVV.

V and J are TRBV6-5 and TRBJ2-5; D may correspond to TRBD1 or TRBD2 (7 bases each). CDR3 length: 15 amino acids. Trimming pared 8 bases from V and 5 bases from J, leaving 21 bases between. Germline loops: CDR1 MNHEY, CDR2 SVGAGI. CDR3 in DNA: TGTGCCAGCGCCTCCTGGGAGGGGGCACGGGAGACCCAGTACTTC. This sequence encodes CASASWEGARETQYF.

The rearrangement links TRBV7-3 to TRBJ2-2, with a possible D match to TRBD1 (5 bases). Trimming stripped 1 base from V and 6 bases from J, with 9 bases between. The CDR3 loop spans 14 amino acids. The germline CDR1 and CDR2 sequences are SGHTA and FQGTGA. CDR3 residues: CASSLKGSAGELFF. DNA of the CDR3: TGTGCCAGCAGCTTAAAGGGGTCCGCCGGGGAGCTGTTTTTT.

In DNA form, the CDR3 reads TGTGCCAGCAGCTTAACGAGGATAGCCACAGATACGCAGTATTTT. It encodes CASSLTRIATDTQYF. The chain joins TRBV7-3 to TRBJ2-3, with no clear D. CDR1 is SGHTA, CDR2 FQGTGA, per germline. The V gene lost 0 bases and the J gene lost 2 bases, with 9 bases spanning the gap. This CDR3 has 15 amino acids.